The 3 T cell receptor beta chains given below trace back to one sample, sequenced in a study of T cells in tuberculosis. Only in-frame clones appear in the TCRdb table, and some are missing; sequencing was by immunoSEQ multiplex PCR. This table holds 25,000 to 35,000 clones, 94% found once. The specimen sequenced was PBMCs. These TCRs come from a donor under 30 with latent tuberculosis or without tuberculosis infection.

The chain joins TRBV30 to TRBJ1-2; no reliable D call. This CDR3 is 15 amino acids long. The germline V gene has CDR1 GTSNPN and CDR2 SVGIG (reference sequence). Trimming left V 8 bases short and J 0 bases short, with 19 bases between. In DNA, the CDR3 is TGTGCCCACGTTAGGAGGACGCCGTCTAACTATGGCTACACCTTC. Protein product: CAHVRRTPSNYGYTF.

This chain links TRBV7-9 with TRBJ1-2; 11 bases map to TRBD1. From germline, CDR1 is SEHNR and CDR2 FQNEAQ (reference sequence). This CDR3 spans 15 amino acids. The V segment lost 4 bases and the J segment 4 bases; nucleotides outside the gene matches: 5. CDR3 protein: CASSSDRGPVYGYTF. CDR3 DNA: TGTGCCAGCAGCTCGGACAGGGGGCCTGTCTATGGCTACACCTTC.

The J gene is TRBJ2-7, the V gene TRBV30; no firm D call. There are 11 residues in the CDR3. Germline CDR1 GTSNPN, CDR2 SVGIG (reference sequence). The ends were cut back, 3 bases at V and 1 base at J, with 4 bases in the middle. The CDR3 nucleotides read TGTGCCTGGAGGGAGTCCTACGAGCAGTACTTC. This encodes CAWRESYEQYF. The entire variable domain, with the rest obtained from reference TRBV30 and TRBJ2-7, is as follows: SQTIHQWPATLVQPVGSPLSLECTVEGTSNPNLYWYRQAAGRGLQLLFYSVGIGQISSEVPQNLSASRPQDRQFILSSKKLLLSDSGFYLCAWRESYEQYFGPGTRLTVT.